This TCR beta chain was sequenced during a study of OX40 agonist ivuxolimab in advanced cancers. A note on the overall study: The costimulatory receptor OX40 (CD134) was targeted by ivuxolimab, a fully human IgG2 agonistic monoclonal antibody. Intravenous ivuxolimab was administered to patients every 2 weeks at six dose levels: 0.01, 0.1, 0.3, 1.5, 3 and 10 mg/kg. Of the 50 to 55 dose-escalation patients, hepatocellular carcinoma was present in approximately 20, melanoma in roughly 15, renal cell carcinoma in 9 and head and neck cancer in 9. The dose-escalation cohort was almost 85% male with a mean age of around 62 years, ranging from roughly 23 to 85. Patients were allowed to have had prior anti-PD-1, anti-PD-L1 or anti-CTLA-4 therapy, and approximately 41% of the dose-escalation patients had previously received checkpoint inhibitors. Partial responses occurred in three dose-escalation patients, of whom one had hepatocellular carcinoma and two had cutaneous melanoma. The point of sequencing TCRbeta in the periphery was to test whether ivuxolimab changed TCR sequence diversity and drove clonal T-cell expansion. The monotherapy dose-escalation portion (N ≈ 50 patients) of the phase I ivuxolimab trial is reported in the paper.

Counted from cysteine to phenylalanine, this CDR3 has 15 amino acids. Only CDR3 DNA is held: 45 bases, read in frame from base 1. Looking up the germline V gene (reference sequence) yields CDR1 GTSNPN and CDR2 SVGIG. The V and J ends are trimmed by 3 bases and 0 bases, leaving 9 bases between them. About this clone itself: No antigen is known for it. One base away there is no much larger clone; base qualities are not given.

Results the study describes overall, beyond this receptor: Partial responders in the 0.1-3.0 mg/kg groups had among the lowest normalized peripheral clonal expansion, especially among CD8+ T cells. On average, CD8+ T cells showed more expanded clones than CD4+ T cells after ivuxolimab. The antigen specificity of the clonally expanded peripheral T cells was not determined. Low levels of normalized T-cell clonal expansion were also seen in some nonresponding patients. At doses of 0.1 to 3.0 mg/kg, clonal expansion of both CD4+ and CD8+ T cells in blood was seen between baseline and week 6.

To sequence the TCRbeta CDR3 region, genomic DNA was isolated from the sorted cells. The immunoSEQ Assay was used for sequencing of TCRbeta CDR3 regions. Held by TCRdb, this immuneACCESS table contains in-frame sequences only and omits some clones. Under half of the omission traces to an unresolved V gene where checked; the cause of the rest is unknown. The sample profile shows 30,000 to 40,000 clones; about 84% of them were found once. 21% of the sample is taken by the ten largest. Patients with autoimmune disease history or receiving systemic immunosuppression were excluded from the trial. Peripheral blood for TCR sequencing was drawn from every dose cohort at baseline, at cycle 4 day 1 and at cycle 7 day 1. The samples were taken from a phase I, first-in-human, multicenter, open-label dose-escalation trial of ivuxolimab. The trial enrolled adults with locally advanced or metastatic head and neck squamous cell, hepatocellular, melanoma or renal cell carcinoma. Before TCR sequencing, CD4+ T cells and CD8+ T cells were sorted from peripheral blood as separate populations.

Rearrangement joined TRBV30 to TRBJ1-6; no D segment can be confidently identified. Sequenced here: CD4+ or CD8+ T cells sorted from blood, sampled in a trial of the OX40 agonist ivuxolimab. The receptor was derived from an adult with an advanced solid tumor such as melanoma, head and neck, liver or kidney cancer. Here is the DNA: TGTGCCTGGAGCGAGGAGAGCTCCTATAATTCACCCCTCCACTTT. Its product reads: CAWSEESSYNSPLHF.